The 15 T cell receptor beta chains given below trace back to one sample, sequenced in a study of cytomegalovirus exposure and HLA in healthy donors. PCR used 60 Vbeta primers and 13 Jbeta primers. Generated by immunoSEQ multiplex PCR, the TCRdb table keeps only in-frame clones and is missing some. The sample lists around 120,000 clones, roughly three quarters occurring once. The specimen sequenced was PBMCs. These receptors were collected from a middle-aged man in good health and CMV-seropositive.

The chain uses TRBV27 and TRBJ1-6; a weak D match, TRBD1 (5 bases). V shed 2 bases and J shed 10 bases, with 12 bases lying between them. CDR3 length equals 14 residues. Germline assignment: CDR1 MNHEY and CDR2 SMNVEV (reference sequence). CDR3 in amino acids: CASSLLTGRSPLHF. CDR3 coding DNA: TGTGCCAGCAGTTTACTAACAGGCCGCTCACCCCTCCACTTT.

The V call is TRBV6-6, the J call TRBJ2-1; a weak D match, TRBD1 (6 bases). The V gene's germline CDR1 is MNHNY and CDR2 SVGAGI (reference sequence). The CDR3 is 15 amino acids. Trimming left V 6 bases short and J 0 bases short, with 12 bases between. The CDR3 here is CASRSGTNSYNEQFF. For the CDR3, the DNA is TGTGCCAGCAGATCCGGGACAAACTCCTACAATGAGCAGTTCTTC.

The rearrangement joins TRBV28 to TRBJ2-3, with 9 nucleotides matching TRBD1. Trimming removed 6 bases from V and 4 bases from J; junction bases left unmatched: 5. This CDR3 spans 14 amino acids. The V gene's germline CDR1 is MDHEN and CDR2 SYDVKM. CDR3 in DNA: TGTGCCAGCAGCCCGGGACAGGGTTCAGATACGCAGTATTTT. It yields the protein CASSPGQGSDTQYF.

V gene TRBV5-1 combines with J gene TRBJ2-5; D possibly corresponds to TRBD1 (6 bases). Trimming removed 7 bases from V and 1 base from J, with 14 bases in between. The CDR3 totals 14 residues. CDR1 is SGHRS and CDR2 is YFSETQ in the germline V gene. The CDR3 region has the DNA TGCGCCAGCGGAACACAGGGTGTCCAAGAGACCCAGTACTTC. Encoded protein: CASGTQGVQETQYF.

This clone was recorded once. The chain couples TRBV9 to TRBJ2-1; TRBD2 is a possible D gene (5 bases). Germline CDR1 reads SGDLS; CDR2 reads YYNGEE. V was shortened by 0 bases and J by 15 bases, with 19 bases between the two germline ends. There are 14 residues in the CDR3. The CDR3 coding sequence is TGTGCCAGCAGCGTAGGAGAAGTAGTGGGAGAAAGGTTCTTC. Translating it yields CASSVGEVVGERFF.

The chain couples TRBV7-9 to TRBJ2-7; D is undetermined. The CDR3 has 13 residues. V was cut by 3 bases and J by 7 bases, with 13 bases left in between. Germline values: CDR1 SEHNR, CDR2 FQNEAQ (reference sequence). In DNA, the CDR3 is TGTGCCAGCAGCTTTTTCCCCCTGAGAGAGCAGTACTTC. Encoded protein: CASSFFPLREQYF.

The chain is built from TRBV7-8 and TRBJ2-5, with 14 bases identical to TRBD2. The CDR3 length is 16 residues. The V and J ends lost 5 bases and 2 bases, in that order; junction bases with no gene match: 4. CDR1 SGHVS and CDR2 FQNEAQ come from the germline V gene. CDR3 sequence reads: CASSPRLAGGQETQYF. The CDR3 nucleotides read TGTGCCAGCAGCCCCAGACTAGCGGGGGGGCAAGAGACCCAGTACTTC.

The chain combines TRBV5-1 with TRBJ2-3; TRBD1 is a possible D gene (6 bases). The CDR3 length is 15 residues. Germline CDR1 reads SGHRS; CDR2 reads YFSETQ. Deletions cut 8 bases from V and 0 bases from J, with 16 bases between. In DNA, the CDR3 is TGCGCCAGTGCTGCAGGGGCCCTTAGCACAGATACGCAGTATTTT. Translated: CASAAGALSTDTQYF.

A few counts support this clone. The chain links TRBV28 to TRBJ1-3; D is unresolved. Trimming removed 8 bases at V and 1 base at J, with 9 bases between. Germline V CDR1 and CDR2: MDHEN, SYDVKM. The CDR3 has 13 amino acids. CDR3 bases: TGTGCCAGCGTAGACTATTCTGGAAACACCATATATTTT. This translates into CASVDYSGNTIYF.

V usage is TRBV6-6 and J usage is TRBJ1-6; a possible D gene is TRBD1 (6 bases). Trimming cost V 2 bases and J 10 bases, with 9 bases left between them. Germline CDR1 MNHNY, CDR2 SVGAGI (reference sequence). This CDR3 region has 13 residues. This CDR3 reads CASSYDRSSPLHF. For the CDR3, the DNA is TGTGCCAGCAGTTACGACAGGAGCTCACCCCTCCACTTT.

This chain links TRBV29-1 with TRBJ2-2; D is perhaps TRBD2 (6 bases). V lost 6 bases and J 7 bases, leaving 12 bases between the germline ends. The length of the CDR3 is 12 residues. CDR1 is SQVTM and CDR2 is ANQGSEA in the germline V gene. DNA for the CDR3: TGCAGCGTCCAAACGGGGGTCGGGGAGCTGTTTTTT. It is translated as CSVQTGVGELFF.

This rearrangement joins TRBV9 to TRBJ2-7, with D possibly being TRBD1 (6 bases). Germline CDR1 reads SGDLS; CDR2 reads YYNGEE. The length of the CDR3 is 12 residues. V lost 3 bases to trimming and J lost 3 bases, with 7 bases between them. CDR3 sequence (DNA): TGTGCCAGCAGCGCACAGGGCTACGAGCAGTACTTC. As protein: CASSAQGYEQYF.

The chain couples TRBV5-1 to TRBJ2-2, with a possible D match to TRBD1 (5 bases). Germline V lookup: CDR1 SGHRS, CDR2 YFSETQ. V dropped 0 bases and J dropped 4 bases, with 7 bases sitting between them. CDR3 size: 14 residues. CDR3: CASSLDRPTGELFF. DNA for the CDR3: TGCGCCAGCAGCTTGGACAGGCCCACCGGGGAGCTGTTTTTT.

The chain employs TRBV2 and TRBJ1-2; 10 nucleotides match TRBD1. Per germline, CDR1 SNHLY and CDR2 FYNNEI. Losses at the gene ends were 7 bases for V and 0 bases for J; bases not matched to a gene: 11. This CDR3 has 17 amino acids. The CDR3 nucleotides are TGTGCCAGCAACTGGGGACAGGGGCCGGGGGCTAACTATGGCTACACCTTC. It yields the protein CASNWGQGPGANYGYTF.

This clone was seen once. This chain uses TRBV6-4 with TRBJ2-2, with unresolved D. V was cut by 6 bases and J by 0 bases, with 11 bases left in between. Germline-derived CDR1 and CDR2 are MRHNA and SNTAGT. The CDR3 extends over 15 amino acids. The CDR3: CASSHDQANTGELFF. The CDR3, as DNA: TGTGCCAGCAGCCACGACCAGGCGAACACCGGGGAGCTGTTTTTT.